Detailed here is one T cell receptor beta chain. The data are from a study of blood T cell repertoires in COVID-19. Exposed participants came across a COVID-19 case within 2 weeks before study entry. The V end was cut by 4 bases, the J end by 1 base, with 7 bases between. Germline V gene data show CDR1 as LNHDA and CDR2 as SQIVND (reference sequence). The CDR3 is 13 amino acids. The assay was immunoSEQ multiplex PCR, and TCRdb's table has in-frame clones only and misses some. The sample comprises a few hundred thousand clones, about nine tenths of which are singletons, and around 0.86% rests with the top ten.

Input material: PBMCs or T cells enriched from blood (not recorded which). The source of this sequence is a woman in her 40s who had been exposed to COVID-19. This chain uses TRBV19 with TRBJ1-1, with D perhaps matching TRBD1 (5 bases). For the CDR3, the DNA is TGTGCCAGTAGTACAGACAGGAACACTGAAGCTTTCTTT. Translating gives CASSTDRNTEAFF. Supplemented by reference TRBV19 and TRBJ1-1, the full variable domain reads DGGITQSPKYLFRKEGQNVTLSCEQNLNHDAMYWYRQDPGQGLRLIYYSQIVNDFQKGDIAEGYSVSREKKESFPLTVTSAQKNPTAFYLCASSTDRNTEAFFGQGTRLTVV.